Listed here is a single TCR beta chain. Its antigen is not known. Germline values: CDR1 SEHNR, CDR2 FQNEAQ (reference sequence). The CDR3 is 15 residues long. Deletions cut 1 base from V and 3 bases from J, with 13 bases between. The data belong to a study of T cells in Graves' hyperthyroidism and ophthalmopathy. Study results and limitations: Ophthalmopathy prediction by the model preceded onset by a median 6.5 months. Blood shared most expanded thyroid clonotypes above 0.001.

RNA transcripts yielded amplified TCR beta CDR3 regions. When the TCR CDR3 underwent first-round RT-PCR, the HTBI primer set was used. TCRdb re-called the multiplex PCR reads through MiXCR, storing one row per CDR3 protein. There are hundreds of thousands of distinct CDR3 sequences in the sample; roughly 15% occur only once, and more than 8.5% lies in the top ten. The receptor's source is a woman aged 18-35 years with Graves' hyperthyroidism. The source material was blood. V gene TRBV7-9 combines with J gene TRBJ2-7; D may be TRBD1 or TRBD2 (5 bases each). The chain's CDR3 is CASSLGDGNFYEQYF. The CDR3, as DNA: TGTGCCAGCAGCTTAGGGGACGGAAATTTCTACGAGCAGTACTTC.